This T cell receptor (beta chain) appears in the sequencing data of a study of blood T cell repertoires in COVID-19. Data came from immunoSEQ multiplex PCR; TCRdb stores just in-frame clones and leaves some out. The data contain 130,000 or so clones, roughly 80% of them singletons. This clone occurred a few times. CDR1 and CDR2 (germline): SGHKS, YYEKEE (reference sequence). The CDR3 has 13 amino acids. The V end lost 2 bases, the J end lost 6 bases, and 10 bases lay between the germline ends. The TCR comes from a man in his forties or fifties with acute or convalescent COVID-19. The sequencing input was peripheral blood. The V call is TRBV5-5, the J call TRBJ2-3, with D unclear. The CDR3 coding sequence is TGTGCCAGCAGCTTTAGTCCGTTCGATACGCAGTATTTT. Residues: CASSFSPFDTQYF. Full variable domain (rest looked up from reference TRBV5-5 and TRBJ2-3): DAGVTQSPTHLIKTRGQQVTLRCSPISGHKSVSWYQQVLGQGPQFIFQYYEKEERGRGNFPDRFSARQFPNYSSELNVNALLLGDSALYLCASSFSPFDTQYFGPGTRLTVL.